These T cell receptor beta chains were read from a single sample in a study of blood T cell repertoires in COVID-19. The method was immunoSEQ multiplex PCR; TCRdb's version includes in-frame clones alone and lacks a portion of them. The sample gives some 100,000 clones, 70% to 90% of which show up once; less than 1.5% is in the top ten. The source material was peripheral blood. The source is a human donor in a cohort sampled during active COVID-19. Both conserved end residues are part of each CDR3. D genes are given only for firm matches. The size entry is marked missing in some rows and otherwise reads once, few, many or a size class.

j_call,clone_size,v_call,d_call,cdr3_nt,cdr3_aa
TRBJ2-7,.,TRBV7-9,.,TGTGCCAGCAGCTTAGGAGGGATCCCCTACGAGCAGTACTTC,CASSLGGIPYEQYF
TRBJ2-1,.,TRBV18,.,TGTGCCAGCTCAGGGGCCCCACGGCCAGCCTACAATGAGCAGTTCTTC,CASSGAPRPAYNEQFF
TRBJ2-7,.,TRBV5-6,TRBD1,TGTGCCAGCAGCTCTTCCGGGACAGGGATAGGCTACGAGCAGTACTTC,CASSSSGTGIGYEQYF
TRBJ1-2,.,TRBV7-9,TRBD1,TGTGCCAGCAGCTTAGAGCTACAGGATGGGGCAGGGGGTGGCTACACCTTC,CASSLELQDGAGGGYTF
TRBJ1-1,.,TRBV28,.,TGTGCCAGCAGTTTAGGCAGGTCCGCGGCTTTCTTT,CASSLGRSAAFF
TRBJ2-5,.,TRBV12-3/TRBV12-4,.,TGTGCCAGCGGGCGCCCCGGAGAGACCCAGTACTTC,CASGRPGETQYF
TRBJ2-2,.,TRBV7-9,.,TGTGCCAGCAGCGTTTCGAGTGCGAACACCGGGGAGCTGTTTTTT,CASSVSSANTGELFF
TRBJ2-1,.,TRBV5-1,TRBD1,TGCGCCAGCATCAAAGGACAGGGCCCCGGAACCAATGAGCAGTTCTTC,CASIKGQGPGTNEQFF
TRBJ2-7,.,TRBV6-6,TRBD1,TGTGCCAGCAGACCACCCGGGACAGGGATTCACGAGCAGTACTTC,CASRPPGTGIHEQYF
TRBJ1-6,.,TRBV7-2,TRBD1,TGTGCCAGCAGCCCCCCGGGACAGGCGAATTCACCCCTCCACTTT,CASSPPGQANSPLHF
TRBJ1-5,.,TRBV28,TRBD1,TGTGCCAGCAGACGACAGGGGGGTCAGCCCCAGCATTTT,CASRRQGGQPQHF
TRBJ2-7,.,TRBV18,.,TGTGCCAGCTCACCAGCTAGCGCTTACTCCTACGAGCAGTACTTC,CASSPASAYSYEQYF
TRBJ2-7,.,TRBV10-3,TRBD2,TGTGCCATCACTGACCGGGGGGGCTCATCCTACGAGCAGTACTTC,CAITDRGGSSYEQYF
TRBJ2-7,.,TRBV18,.,TGTGCCAGCTCACCACGGCGGGCCCTCTACGAGCAGTACTTC,CASSPRRALYEQYF
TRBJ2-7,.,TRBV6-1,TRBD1,TGTGCCAGCAGTGAAGCGTTCGGACAGGGGCACACCTACGAGCAGTACTTC,CASSEAFGQGHTYEQYF
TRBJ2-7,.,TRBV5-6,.,TGTGCCAGCAGCCCAGGGGTTGGAGCCTATGCCTACGAGCAGTACTTC,CASSPGVGAYAYEQYF
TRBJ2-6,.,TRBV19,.,TGTGCCAGTAGTCGCTTCGGGGGCTCTGGGGCCAACGTCCTGACTTTC,CASSRFGGSGANVLTF
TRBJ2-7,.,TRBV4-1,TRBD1,TGCGCCAGCAGCCGCCCGGGACAGGGGGCTTACGAGCAGTACTTC,CASSRPGQGAYEQYF
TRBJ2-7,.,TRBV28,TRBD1,TGTGCCAGCAGTTTGGGACAGGGGTCGAAGGAGCAGTACTTC,CASSLGQGSKEQYF
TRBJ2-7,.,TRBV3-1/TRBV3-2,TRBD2,TGTGCCAGCAGCCAAGGCGCGGCTAGCGGGAGCTACGAGCAGTACTTC,CASSQGAASGSYEQYF
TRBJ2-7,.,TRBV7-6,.,TGTGCCAGCAGCTTAGCAGGGAGCTCCTACGAGCAGTACTTC,CASSLAGSSYEQYF
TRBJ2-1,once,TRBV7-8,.,TGTGCCAGCAGCTTAACCCCCGGGGGGCCCGATGAGCAGTTCTTC,CASSLTPGGPDEQFF
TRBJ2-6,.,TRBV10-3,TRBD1,TGTGCCATCTCGCTTAGTCGGTCCGGACAGGGGGCGCTACCTGGGGCCAACGTCCTGACTTTC,CAISLSRSGQGALPGANVLTF
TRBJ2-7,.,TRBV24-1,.,TGTGCCACCAGTGATGGTGGGAGGGGGTCCTACGAGCAGTACTTC,CATSDGGRGSYEQYF
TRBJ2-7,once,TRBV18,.,TGTGCCAGCTCACCGGCAGGAAGCTCCTACGAGCAGTACTTC,CASSPAGSSYEQYF
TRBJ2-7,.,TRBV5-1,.,TGCGCCAGCAGCTTTCACTACAGGGTCCACGAGCAGTACTTC,CASSFHYRVHEQYF
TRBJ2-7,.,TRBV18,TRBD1,TGTGCCAGCTCTTTTGGACAGGGGCTCTACGAGCAGTACTTC,CASSFGQGLYEQYF
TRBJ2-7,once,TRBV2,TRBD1,TGTGCCAGCAGTGCTACAGGGGGCTGGGAGCAGTACTTC,CASSATGGWEQYF
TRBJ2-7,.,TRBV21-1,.,TGTGCCAGCAGGCCCCTCCCCGGGGAATCCTACGAGCAGTACTTC,CASRPLPGESYEQYF
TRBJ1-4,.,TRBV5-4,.,TGTGCCAGCAGCTGGGGAGGTGGGGGTGAAAAACTGTTTTTT,CASSWGGGGEKLFF
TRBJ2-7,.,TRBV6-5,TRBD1,TGTGCCAGCAGTTACCCTAGGACAGGGTACTACGAGCAGTACTTC,CASSYPRTGYYEQYF
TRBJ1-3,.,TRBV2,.,TGTGCCAGCAGTGGCGGAGCCTCTGGAAACACCATATATTTT,CASSGGASGNTIYF
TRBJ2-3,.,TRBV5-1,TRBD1,TGCGCCAGCAGCCCGGGACAGGGCACAGATACGCAGTATTTT,CASSPGQGTDTQYF
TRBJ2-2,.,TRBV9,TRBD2,TGTGCCAGCAGCGTACCCGGGGGGGGGACCGGGGAGCTGTTTTTT,CASSVPGGGTGELFF
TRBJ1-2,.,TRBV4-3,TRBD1,TGCGCCAGCAGCCAAGTCCGGGACAGGGCACAGGACTATGGCTACACCTTC,CASSQVRDRAQDYGYTF
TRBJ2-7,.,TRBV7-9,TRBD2,TGTGCCAGCAGCTTACTAGCGGGAGGGAGCTCCTACGAGCAGTACTTC,CASSLLAGGSSYEQYF
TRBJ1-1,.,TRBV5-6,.,TGTGCCAGCAGCTTCGGCCCAGGATCTCACACTGAAGCTTTCTTT,CASSFGPGSHTEAFF
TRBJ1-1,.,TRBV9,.,TGTGCCAGCAGCGTAGCTGGGGCCACTGAAGCTTTCTTT,CASSVAGATEAFF
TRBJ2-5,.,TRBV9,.,TGTGCCAGCAGCGTAGTTGAAGGGGGTAGAAGAGAGACCCAGTACTTC,CASSVVEGGRRETQYF
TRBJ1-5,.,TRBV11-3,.,TGTGCCAGCAGCTTAGCGTCAGGGGCGGGTCAGCCCCAGCATTTT,CASSLASGAGQPQHF
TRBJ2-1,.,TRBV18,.,TGTGCCAGCTCTTTCAAACAGGGCAATGAGCAGTTCTTC,CASSFKQGNEQFF
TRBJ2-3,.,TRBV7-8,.,TGTGCCAGCAGCTTAGCCCCGGTTAGCACAGATACGCAGTATTTT,CASSLAPVSTDTQYF
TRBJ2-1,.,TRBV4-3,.,TGCGCCAGCAGCCAAGACCCGGGAGTTGAGCAGTTCTTC,CASSQDPGVEQFF
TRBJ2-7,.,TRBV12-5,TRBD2,TGTGCTAGTGGTTTGTCGGTCAAGGTCGAAACTAGCGGGGGGGCCGAGCAGTACTTC,CASGLSVKVETSGGAEQYF
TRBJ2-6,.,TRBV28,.,TGTGCCAGCATCAAAATCGGGGGGCCTGGGGCCAACGTCCTGACTTTC,CASIKIGGPGANVLTF
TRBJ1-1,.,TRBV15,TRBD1,TGTGCCACCAGCAGAGGCTCGACAGGGATCGGCCCCGAAGCTTTCTTT,CATSRGSTGIGPEAFF
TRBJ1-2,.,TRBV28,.,TGTGCCAGCCTTGGGGCGGCTCCTAACTATGGCTACACCTTC,CASLGAAPNYGYTF
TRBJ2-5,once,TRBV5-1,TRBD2,TGCGCCAGCAGCTCTACTATAGCGGGAGAGGAGACCCAGTACTTC,CASSSTIAGEETQYF
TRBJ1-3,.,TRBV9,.,TGTGCCAGCAGCGTCGCAGGGCCTGGAAACACCATATATTTT,CASSVAGPGNTIYF
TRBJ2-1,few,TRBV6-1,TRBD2,TGTGCCAGCAGTGAAAGGGGCGGGGGTACCTACAATGAGCAGTTCTTC,CASSERGGGTYNEQFF
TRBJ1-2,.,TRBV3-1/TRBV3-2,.,TGTGCCAGCAGCCAAGATTGGCAGGCCACACAGAGTGGCTACACCTTC,CASSQDWQATQSGYTF
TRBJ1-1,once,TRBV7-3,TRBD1,TGTGCCAGCAGCCCTGGGACAGGGCGCACTGAAGCTTTCTTT,CASSPGTGRTEAFF
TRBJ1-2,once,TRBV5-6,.,TGTGCCAGCAGCCCCGGGGGCTATGGCTACACCTTC,CASSPGGYGYTF
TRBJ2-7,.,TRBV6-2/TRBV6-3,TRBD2,TGTGCCAGCAGTTGGGGGGGATCCTACGAGCAGTACTTC,CASSWGGSYEQYF
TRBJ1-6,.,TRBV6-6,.,TGTGCCAGCAGCCCGGTAGGAGTGAGCGGGGGGAGCTCCTATAATTCACCCCTCCACTTT,CASSPVGVSGGSSYNSPLHF
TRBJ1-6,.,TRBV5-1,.,TGCGCCAGCAGCCCCGACGGACGGGGAAATTCACCCCTCCACTTT,CASSPDGRGNSPLHF
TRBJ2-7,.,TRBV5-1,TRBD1,TGCGCCAGCAGCTCCGGGACAGGGCGCTACGAGCAGTACTTC,CASSSGTGRYEQYF
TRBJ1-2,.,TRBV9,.,TGTGCCAGCAGCTACGATCACCGGGGGGGAAAGGACTATGGCTACACCTTC,CASSYDHRGGKDYGYTF
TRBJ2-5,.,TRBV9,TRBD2,TGTGCCAGCAGCGTAGACGTAGCGGGAGGTATGAAAGAGACCCAGTACTTC,CASSVDVAGGMKETQYF
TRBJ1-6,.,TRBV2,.,TGTGCCAGCCATCGGGTGGTGGGTGGTAATTCACCCCTCCACTTT,CASHRVVGGNSPLHF